The 15 T cell receptor beta chains given below trace back to one sample, sequenced in a study of early T cells in non-severe SARS-CoV-2 infection. TCRdb recomputed calls from the 5' RACE reads with MiXCR, one row per CDR3 protein. The sample lists about 66,000 distinct CDR3 sequences, about 13% occurring once. The sample consisted of whole blood. The receptor set was obtained from an adult who was a healthcare worker with PCR-confirmed SARS-CoV-2 infection or an uninfected control (not recorded which).

This chain joins TRBV20-1 and TRBJ2-1; 8 bases match TRBD1. The CDR3 totals 13 residues. With 6 bases clipped from V and 5 bases from J, the junction kept 6 bases outside the gene matches. The V gene's germline CDR1 is DFQATT and CDR2 SNEGSKA (reference sequence). CDR3 residues: CSAAGQANNEQFF. The CDR3 DNA reads TGCAGTGCCGCGGGACAGGCTAACAATGAGCAGTTCTTC.

Ten or more counts support this clonotype. This chain connects TRBV29-1 to TRBJ2-3; D is ambiguous. Germline V gives CDR1 SQVTM, CDR2 ANQGSEA. This CDR3 is 11 amino acids long. V lost 5 bases, J lost 6 bases, and 9 bases lay in between. The CDR3 here is CSVRIGDTQYF. DNA for the CDR3: TGCAGCGTTAGGATTGGGGATACGCAGTATTTT.

The chain joins TRBV28 to TRBJ1-1; 9 bases match TRBD1. The CDR3 loop spans 14 amino acids. Per the germline V gene, CDR1 is MDHEN and CDR2 is SYDVKM. V lost 7 bases to trimming and J lost 5 bases; unmatched junction nucleotides: 8. The CDR3 loop is CASNPQGARTEAFF. The CDR3, as DNA: TGTGCCAGCAACCCACAGGGGGCGCGTACTGAAGCTTTCTTT.

This clonotype was counted a few times. The rearrangement uses TRBV7-8 and TRBJ2-5; D is perhaps TRBD1 (6 bases). Germline CDR1 SGHVS, CDR2 FQNEAQ. CDR3 length equals 16 residues. V was pared by 1 base and J by 2 bases, with 14 bases between. The CDR3 region is CASSLDPGHFQETQYF. CDR3 coding DNA: TGTGCCAGCAGCTTAGATCCGGGACACTTTCAAGAGACCCAGTACTTC. Full variable domain (remainder filled in from reference TRBV7-8 and TRBJ2-5): GAGVSQSPRYKVAKRGQDVALRCDPISGHVSLFWYQQALGQGPEFLTYFQNEAQLDKSGLPSDRFFAERPEGSVSTLKIQRTQQEDSAVYLCASSLDPGHFQETQYFGPGTRLLVL.

This sequence joins TRBV5-1 and TRBJ1-5; no firm D call. The CDR3 has 15 residues. Between the trimmed V and J ends, which lost 0 bases and 3 bases, there was a span of 10 bases. Germline V lookup: CDR1 SGHRS, CDR2 YFSETQ. The CDR3 spells CASSLDGDVNQPQHF. CDR3 nucleotide sequence: TGCGCCAGCAGCTTGGATGGGGATGTCAATCAGCCCCAGCATTTT.

This clonotype came up many times. The rearrangement joins TRBV6-5 to TRBJ2-1; 7 positions match TRBD2. The CDR3 covers 16 residues. CDR1 is MNHEY and CDR2 is SVGAGI in the germline V gene. Trimming at V came to 5 bases and at J to 8 bases, leaving 15 bases not matched to a gene. The CDR3 nucleotides read TGTGCCAGCAGTCGTTGGGGAGCGGGAACCCTGGATGAGCAGTTCTTC. It translates to CASSRWGAGTLDEQFF.

This clonotype was seen many times. V is TRBV29-1 and J is TRBJ2-7; D is possibly TRBD1 or TRBD2 (5 bases each). This CDR3 has 12 residues. Germline lookup yields CDR1 SQVTM and CDR2 ANQGSEA. Trimming took 6 bases from V and 2 from J, leaving 11 bases between them. CDR3 protein: CSVAPGPYEQYF. CDR3 sequence (DNA): TGCAGCGTCGCACCGGGACCCTACGAGCAGTACTTC.

The V and J genes are TRBV29-1 and TRBJ2-7; 9 nucleotides align to TRBD1. This CDR3 is 14 amino acids long. The germline CDR1 and CDR2 sequences are SQVTM and ANQGSEA. With 4 bases clipped from V and 6 bases from J, the junction kept 10 bases outside the gene matches. CDR3 coding DNA: TGCAGCGTTGCCCCAGGGACAGGGTACGTCGAGCAGTACTTC. Protein product: CSVAPGTGYVEQYF.

V gene TRBV28 combines with J gene TRBJ1-5; D ambiguous. Germline loops: CDR1 MDHEN, CDR2 SYDVKM. This CDR3 is built from 13 residues. V lost 6 bases to trimming and J lost 3 bases, with 9 bases between them. As DNA, the CDR3 is TGTGCCAGCAGCCCGGATATCAATCAGCCCCAGCATTTT. It encodes CASSPDINQPQHF.

This clonotype was observed a few times. The chain combines TRBV24-1 with TRBJ2-1; D is ambiguous. Trimming shortened V by 4 bases and J by 6 bases, and 6 bases separated the two germline ends. Germline CDR1 is KGHDR and CDR2 is SFDVKD. The CDR3 sequence is 12 residues long. CDR3 bases: TGTGCCACCAGTGACGCAGCCAATGAGCAGTTCTTC. It encodes CATSDAANEQFF.

V is TRBV20-1 and J is TRBJ2-7; maybe TRBD2 (6 bases). The CDR3 runs 14 residues. Trimming took off 6 bases at V and 0 bases at J, with 15 bases between the two ends. Germline CDR1 is DFQATT and CDR2 is SNEGSKA (reference sequence). The CDR3 reads CSAPGAGSSYEQYF. CDR3 sequence (DNA): TGCAGTGCCCCCGGCGCGGGGAGCTCCTACGAGCAGTACTTC.

This clonotype was counted at least ten times. The V gene is TRBV28, the J gene TRBJ1-5, with unresolved D. V lost 5 bases to trimming and J lost 4 bases, with 15 bases between them. Germline CDR1 is MDHEN and CDR2 is SYDVKM. The CDR3 totals 15 residues. In DNA, the CDR3 is TGTGCCAGCAGTACGAGGACCGCCCCTAATCAGCCCCAGCATTTT. The encoded protein is CASSTRTAPNQPQHF.

This clonotype has at least ten counts. The chain recombines TRBV27 with TRBJ1-2, with 8 bases matching TRBD1. Germline CDR1 and CDR2: MNHEY and SMNVEV (reference sequence). This CDR3 has 14 residues. With V trimmed by 5 bases and J by 7 bases, 9 bases remained unmatched. CDR3 sequence: CASSGDRSLVGYTF. CDR3 nucleotides: TGTGCCAGCAGTGGGGACAGGTCGTTAGTTGGCTACACCTTC.

The rearrangement joins TRBV5-6 to TRBJ1-2; no reliable D call. The CDR3 contains 13 residues. The germline V gene encodes CDR1 SGHDT and CDR2 YYEEEE. The V end was cut by 4 bases, the J end by 10 bases, with 17 bases between. The CDR3 reads CASSQNIGSVYTF. The CDR3 DNA reads TGTGCCAGCAGCCAAAACATAGGGTCCGTCTACACCTTC.

In this sample, this clonotype turned up a few times. The chain uses TRBV20-1 and TRBJ1-2; unclear D gene. The length of the CDR3 is 14 residues. Germline V lookup: CDR1 DFQATT, CDR2 SNEGSKA (reference sequence). V was clipped by 7 bases and J by 2 bases, with 17 bases between them. CDR3 DNA: TGCAGTGTCCCCCGGCAGCCTGTGAACTATGGCTACACCTTC. This encodes CSVPRQPVNYGYTF.